This T cell receptor (beta chain) was observed in a study of T-cell reconstitution after alpha-beta-depleted transplantation in children. Study-level results: Day-60 TCRbeta diversity that was high in some patients was derived from surviving recipient T cells and thymic progenitors. Reports say that about two months after transplant, the alpha-beta T cells came out of several hundred graft clones that had expanded. From newly produced T cells came most of the T-cell counts and diversity one year after transplant.

This clonotype was counted only a few times. Its antigen remains unknown. Trimming left V 1 base short and J 1 base short, with 19 bases between. This CDR3 spans 17 amino acids. Germline V gives CDR1 DFQATT, CDR2 SNEGSKA (reference sequence). A library of TCRbeta sequences, prepared with unique molecular identifiers, was generated. TCRdb reanalysed the PCR reads using MiXCR and keeps one entry per CDR3 protein. This table holds hundreds of thousands of distinct CDR3 sequences, nearly 8% found once. The starting material was peripheral blood, obtained 360 days after TCRalphabeta/CD19-depleted stem cell transplant. The sequence came from a female patient between 2 and 15 years old who had a stem cell transplant for Fanconi anemia, so the T cells may come from the graft donor. This sequence joins TRBV20-1 and TRBJ1-1; D not certain. CDR3 loop: CSARVPSSRTSNTEAFF. The CDR3 DNA reads TGCAGTGCTAGAGTACCTTCGAGCAGGACTTCGAACACTGAAGCTTTCTTT.